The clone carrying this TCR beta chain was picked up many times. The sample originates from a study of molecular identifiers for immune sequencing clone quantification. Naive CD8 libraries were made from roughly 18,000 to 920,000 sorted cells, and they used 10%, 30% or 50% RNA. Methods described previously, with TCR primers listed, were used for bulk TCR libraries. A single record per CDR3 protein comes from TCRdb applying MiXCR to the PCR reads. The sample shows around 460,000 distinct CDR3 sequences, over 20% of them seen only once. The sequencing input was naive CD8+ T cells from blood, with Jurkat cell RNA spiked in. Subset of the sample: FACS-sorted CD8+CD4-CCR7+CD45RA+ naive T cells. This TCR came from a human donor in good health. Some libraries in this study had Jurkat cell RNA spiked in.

The DNA of the CDR3 is TGTGCCAGCAGCGTAGACGGTAGCACAGATACGCAGTATTTT. It is translated as CASSVDGSTDTQYF. This chain links TRBV9 with TRBJ2-3, with no clear D. Germline-derived CDR1 and CDR2 are SGDLS and YYNGEE. The ends were cut back, 0 bases at V and 0 bases at J, with 5 bases in the middle. This CDR3 is built from 14 residues.